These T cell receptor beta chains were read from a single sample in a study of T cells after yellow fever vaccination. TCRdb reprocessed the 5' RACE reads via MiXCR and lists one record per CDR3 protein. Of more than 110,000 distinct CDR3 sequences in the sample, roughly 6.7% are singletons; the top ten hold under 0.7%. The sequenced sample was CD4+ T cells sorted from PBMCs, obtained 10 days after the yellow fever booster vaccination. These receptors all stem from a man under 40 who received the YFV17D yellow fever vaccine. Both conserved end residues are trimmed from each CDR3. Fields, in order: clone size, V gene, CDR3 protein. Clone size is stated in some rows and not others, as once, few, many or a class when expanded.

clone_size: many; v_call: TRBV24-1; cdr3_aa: ATGTGVSYNEQF
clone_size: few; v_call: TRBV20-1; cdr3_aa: SARKTSGSLGGEQF
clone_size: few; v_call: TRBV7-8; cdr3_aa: ASSLLAGRYSDTQY
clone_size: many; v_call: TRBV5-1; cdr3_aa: ASSGPLAESYNEQF
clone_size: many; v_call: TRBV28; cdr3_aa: ASVQGGMNTEAF
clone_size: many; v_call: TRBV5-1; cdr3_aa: ASSLMSDWTSTDTQY
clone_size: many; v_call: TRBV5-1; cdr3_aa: ASSRTGVKNIQY
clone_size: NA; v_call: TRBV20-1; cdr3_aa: SARDPGQGTNEQF
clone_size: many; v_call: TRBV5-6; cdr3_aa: ASSSRTGRNEQF
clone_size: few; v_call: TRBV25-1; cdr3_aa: ASSAGGYNEQF
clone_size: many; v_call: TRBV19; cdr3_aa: ASSPRDRNTGELF
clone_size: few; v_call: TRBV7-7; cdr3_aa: ASSQSSGIPNEQF
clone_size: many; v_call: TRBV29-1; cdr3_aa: SVDGTVPHTDTQY
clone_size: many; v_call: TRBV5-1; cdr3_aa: ASSLVPSGVEQF
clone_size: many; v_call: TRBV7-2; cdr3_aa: ASSLADRIQETQY
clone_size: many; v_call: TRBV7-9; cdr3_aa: ASSLTGTPRETQY
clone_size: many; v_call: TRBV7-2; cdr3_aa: ASSFAPVPGNTIY
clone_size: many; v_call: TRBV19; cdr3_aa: ATGETDSNQPQH
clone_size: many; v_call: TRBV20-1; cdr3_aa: SAKPRHTEAF
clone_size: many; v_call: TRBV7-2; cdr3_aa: ASSKGQGLEQY
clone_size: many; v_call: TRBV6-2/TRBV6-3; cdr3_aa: ASRPDRGYNEQF
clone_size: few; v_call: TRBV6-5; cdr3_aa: ASSYTGGYGANVLT
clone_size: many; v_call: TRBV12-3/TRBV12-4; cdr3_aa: ATRTSGSYEQY
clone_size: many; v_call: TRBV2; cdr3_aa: ASKGFGEVY
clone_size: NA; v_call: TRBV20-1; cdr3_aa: SARDSLAGSLNEQF
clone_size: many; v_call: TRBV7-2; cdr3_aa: ASSPSVGHSTDTQY
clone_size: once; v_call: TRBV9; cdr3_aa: ASSTAPGNTGELF
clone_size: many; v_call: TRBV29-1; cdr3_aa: SVSTSDEQY
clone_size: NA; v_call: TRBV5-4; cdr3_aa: ASSLAGRYNEQF
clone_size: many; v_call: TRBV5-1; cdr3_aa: ASAANQETQY
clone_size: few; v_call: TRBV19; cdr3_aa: ASRGTAAATVYGYT
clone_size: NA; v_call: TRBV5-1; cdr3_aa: ASSPGQGGIFEQF
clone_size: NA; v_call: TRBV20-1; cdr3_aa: SARASLGLAGEGISSYNEQF
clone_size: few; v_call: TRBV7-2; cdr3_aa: ASSLSRGGSWTGEQF
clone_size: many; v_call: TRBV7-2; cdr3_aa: ASSLAETARGADTQY
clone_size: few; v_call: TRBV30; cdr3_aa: AWSVLSGGYEQY
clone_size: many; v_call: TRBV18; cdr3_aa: ASSPGTSGMEQY
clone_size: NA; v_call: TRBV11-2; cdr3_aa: ASSLEPSGRANTGELF
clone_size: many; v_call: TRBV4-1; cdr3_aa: ASSQGLLGGGGEQF
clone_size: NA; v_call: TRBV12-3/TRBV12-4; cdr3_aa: ATGHSNTGELF
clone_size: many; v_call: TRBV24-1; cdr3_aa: ATSDSRRDKETQY
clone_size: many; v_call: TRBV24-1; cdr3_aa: ATRGSGEQF
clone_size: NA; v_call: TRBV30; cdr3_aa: AWSIGTYGYT
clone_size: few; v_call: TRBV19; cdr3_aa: ASSRTIIGTDTQY
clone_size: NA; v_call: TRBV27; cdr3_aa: ASSSLTGDQY
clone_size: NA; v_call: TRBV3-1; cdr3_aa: ASSPGQGLEPQH
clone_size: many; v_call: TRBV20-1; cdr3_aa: SAPLAGGEADTQY
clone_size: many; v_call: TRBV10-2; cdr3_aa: ASSSGDNEQF
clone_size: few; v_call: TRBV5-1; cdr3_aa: ASSVGLEGAWQY
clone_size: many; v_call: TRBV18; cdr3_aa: ASSPRLAGISGANVLT
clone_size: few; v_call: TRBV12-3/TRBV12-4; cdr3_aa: ASSFGLAGGPRYNEQF
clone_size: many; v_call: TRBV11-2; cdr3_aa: ASSQEWGSTFSGNEQF
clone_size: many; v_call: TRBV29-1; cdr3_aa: SVGTSGADTQY
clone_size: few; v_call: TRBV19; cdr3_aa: ASRFSPQRHTGELF
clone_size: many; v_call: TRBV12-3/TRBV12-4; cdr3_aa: ASSLQGEKETQY
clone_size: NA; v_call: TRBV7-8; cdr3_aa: ASSSSMGGPQH
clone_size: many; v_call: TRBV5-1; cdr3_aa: ASSGLTGGVGEQY
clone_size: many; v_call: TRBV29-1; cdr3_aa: SVPQGQRNYGYT
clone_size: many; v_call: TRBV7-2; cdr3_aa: ASSPTGQGMQETQY